The rows below give T cell receptor beta chains drawn from one sample of a study of T cells in Graves' hyperthyroidism and ophthalmopathy. A single record per CDR3 protein comes from TCRdb applying MiXCR to the multiplex PCR reads. The table has about 740,000 distinct CDR3 sequences, approximately 15% seen once. Sequenced sample: blood. All receptors derive from a woman between 18 and 30 years old with Graves' hyperthyroidism. The CDR3 runs from the conserved cysteine through the conserved F or W. Each record gives: V gene, CDR3 protein.

>TRBV20-1
CSARPGLAGGQAEQYF
>TRBV3-1
CASSQKREFADTQYF
>TRBV25-1
CASSEYINSNTDTQYF
>TRBV7-2
CASSQPPNEKLFF
>TRBV29-1
CSVEQGAYEQYF
>TRBV11-2
CASSLAGRGAFQPQHF
>TRBV5-6
CASSLGLTNYGYTF
>TRBV7-2
CASSLEPNEKLFF
>TRBV27
CASSRPLGAGGLLQYF
>TRBV3-1
CASNLKRLKKETQYF
>TRBV6-1
CASSYGSSGRALFSYEQYF
>TRBV20-1
CSASKRETSTDTQYF
>TRBV24-1
CATSEGSTGELFF
>TRBV19
CASSIVVKGFWKSTEAFF
>TRBV24-1
CATEGRGLNEQFF